A single sample is the source of the 16 T cell receptor beta chains below, sequenced in a study of cytomegalovirus exposure and HLA in healthy donors. It was with 60 Vbeta and 13 Jbeta primers that the PCR ran. This table comes from immunoSEQ multiplex PCR, and its TCRdb copy is limited to in-frame clones, with some not included. The sample includes some 180,000 clones, around four fifths seen only once; the top ten take 1.5% to 2%. The sequenced sample was PBMCs. These receptors were collected from a woman in her twenties or thirties in good health and CMV-seronegative.

The chain is built from TRBV7-8 and TRBJ2-5; D unclear. V shed 4 bases and J shed 0 bases, with 12 bases lying between them. Germline V CDR1 and CDR2: SGHVS, FQNEAQ. The CDR3 has 15 residues. The CDR3 region has the DNA TGTGCCAGCAGCTCCCCCACTTGGTACCAAGAGACCCAGTACTTC. It codes for CASSSPTWYQETQYF.

Worth noting for this clone: The same CDR3 arises from other DNA sequences in this sample as well. The rearrangement links TRBV5-1 to TRBJ1-5; TRBD1 is a possible D gene (6 bases). The CDR3 sequence is 15 residues long. The V gene lost 1 base and the J gene lost 0 bases, with 8 bases spanning the gap. CDR1 and CDR2 from the germline V gene are SGHRS and YFSETQ. The CDR3: CASSLTGLSNQPQHF. The CDR3 DNA sequence: TGCGCCAGCAGCTTGACAGGGCTTAGCAATCAGCCCCAGCATTTT.

The CDR3 here is CASSLPGLEGGELFF. In nucleotides, the CDR3 is TGTGCCAGCAGCCTCCCCGGACTAGAGGGCGGGGAGCTGTTTTTT. The chain is built from TRBV4-2 and TRBJ2-2, with 7 bases that match TRBD2. The CDR3 is made up of 15 amino acids. The V gene end was trimmed by 4 bases and the J gene end by 7 bases; junction bases not matched to a gene: 9. Germline V lookup: CDR1 LGHNA, CDR2 YNFKEQ.

This chain uses TRBV27 with TRBJ2-3, with D possibly TRBD1 on 6 matching bases. The CDR3 totals 13 residues. V was cut by 8 bases and J by 6 bases, with 15 bases left in between. CDR1 and CDR2 (germline): MNHEY, SMNVEV (reference sequence). In nucleotides, the CDR3 is TGTGCCAGCTGGCCTCAGGGGTTGGATACGCAGTATTTT. Its protein is CASWPQGLDTQYF.

V usage is TRBV7-8 and J usage is TRBJ1-5, with 8 nucleotides matching TRBD1. V trimming: 4 bases; J trimming: 5 bases; junction bases outside the gene matches: 4. Per the germline V gene, CDR1 is SGHVS and CDR2 is FQNEAQ. This CDR3 region has 14 residues. The CDR3 reads CASSSQGEDQPQHF. CDR3 DNA: TGTGCCAGCAGCTCACAGGGGGAGGATCAGCCCCAGCATTTT. The whole variable domain, remainder taken from reference TRBV7-8 and TRBJ1-5, is GAGVSQSPRYKVAKRGQDVALRCDPISGHVSLFWYQQALGQGPEFLTYFQNEAQLDKSGLPSDRFFAERPEGSVSTLKIQRTQQEDSAVYLCASSSQGEDQPQHFGDGTRLSIL.

The count of this clone is one. The chain joins TRBV5-4 to TRBJ1-2; the match to TRBD1 covers 9 bases. Germline assignment: CDR1 SGHNT and CDR2 YYREEE (reference sequence). The CDR3 consists of 16 residues. After removal of 0 bases from V and 1 base from J, the junction contained 4 bases not matched to a gene. CDR3 in amino acids: CASSLGGQGYNYGYTF. CDR3 bases: TGTGCCAGCAGCTTGGGGGGACAGGGTTATAACTATGGCTACACCTTC.

The chain links TRBV6-1 to TRBJ1-2, with 7 bases lining up with TRBD1. Germline CDR1 MNHNS, CDR2 SASEGT. Germline trimming cut 5 bases from V and 4 bases from J; bases unmatched to any gene: 4. The length of the CDR3 is 13 residues. The CDR3 protein is CASSLGQPYGYTF. CDR3 coding DNA: TGTGCCAGCAGTTTGGGACAGCCCTATGGCTACACCTTC.

The CDR3 DNA is TGCAGCGTAACCTTAGGAGTAGAGACCCAGTACTTC. This translates into CSVTLGVETQYF. This chain uses TRBV29-1 with TRBJ2-5; D unresolved. V was cut by 6 bases and J by 4 bases, with 12 bases left in between. The CDR3 loop spans 12 amino acids. Per germline, CDR1 SQVTM and CDR2 ANQGSEA.

The chain combines TRBV18 with TRBJ2-7; TRBD1 agrees at 9 bases. After removal of 6 bases from V and 1 base from J, the junction contained 7 bases not matched to a gene. The germline V gene encodes CDR1 KGHSH and CDR2 LQKENI. The CDR3 is 15 residues long. The CDR3, as DNA: TGTGCCAGCTCCCCCCGGGACAGGGTTTCCTACGAGCAGTACTTC. Translation: CASSPRDRVSYEQYF.

This chain links TRBV9 with TRBJ2-1; 7 nucleotides align to TRBD1. Trimming cost V 0 bases and J 7 bases; bases outside gene matches: 7. The germline CDR1 and CDR2 sequences are SGDLS and YYNGEE. The CDR3 is made up of 15 amino acids. The CDR3 loop is CASSVEPRGINEQFF. CDR3 sequence (DNA): TGTGCCAGCAGCGTAGAACCCAGGGGGATAAATGAGCAGTTCTTC. The complete variable domain, with remaining parts taken from reference TRBV9 and TRBJ2-1, reads DSGVTQTPKHLITATGQRVTLRCSPRSGDLSVYWYQQSLDQGLQFLIQYYNGEERAKGNILERFSAQQFPDLHSELNLSSLELGDSALYFCASSVEPRGINEQFFGPGTRLTVL.

The V call is TRBV5-1, the J call TRBJ1-4, with 7 bases that match TRBD1. V lost 4 bases and J lost 4; bases outside the gene matches: 13. The CDR3 consists of 17 residues. The germline gives CDR1 SGHRS, CDR2 YFSETQ. CDR3 sequence reads: CASSPGGQGENNEKLFF. The CDR3 DNA reads TGCGCCAGCAGCCCTGGAGGCCAGGGGGAGAATAATGAAAAACTGTTTTTT.

The chain recombines TRBV6-6 with TRBJ2-2; the match to TRBD1 covers 8 bases. After removal of 8 bases from V and 1 base from J, the junction contained 3 bases not matched to a gene. Germline-derived CDR1 and CDR2 are MNHNY and SVGAGI (reference sequence). This CDR3 comprises 14 residues. CDR3 nucleotide sequence: TGTGCCAGCCGGGGGACAGGGAACACCGGGGAGCTGTTTTTT. It specifies CASRGTGNTGELFF.

V is TRBV7-2 and J is TRBJ1-6; D is uncertain. The V and J ends lost 1 base and 7 bases respectively, with 8 bases between them. The CDR3 length is 14 residues. The germline CDR1 and CDR2 sequences are SGHTA and FQGNSA. CDR3 amino acids: CASSLVPQNSPLHF. DNA of the CDR3: TGTGCCAGCAGCTTAGTCCCCCAGAATTCACCCCTCCACTTT. Drawing the rest from reference TRBV7-2 and TRBJ1-6, the complete variable domain is GAGVSQSPSNKVTEKGKDVELRCDPISGHTALYWYRQSLGQGLEFLIYFQGNSAPDKSGLPSDRFSAERTGGSVSTLTIQRTQQEDSAVYLCASSLVPQNSPLHFGNGTRLTVT.

The chain is built from TRBV7-9 and TRBJ1-2; D possibly corresponds to TRBD1 (5 bases). V was shortened by 0 bases and J by 4 bases, with 12 bases between the two germline ends. The germline V gene encodes CDR1 SEHNR and CDR2 FQNEAQ (reference sequence). The CDR3 spans 15 residues. For the CDR3, the DNA is TGTGCCAGCAGCTTAGCGGGAGGGGCCCCCTATGGCTACACCTTC. As protein: CASSLAGGAPYGYTF.

The genes are TRBV15 and TRBJ2-3; 10 bases map to TRBD2. This CDR3 has 14 amino acids. Losses at the gene ends were 6 bases for V and 1 base for J; bases not matched to a gene: 1. Germline values: CDR1 LNHNV, CDR2 YYDKDF (reference sequence). CDR3 nucleotides: TGTGCCACCAGAGCGGGGGGGGGCACAGATACGCAGTATTTT. Protein sequence: CATRAGGGTDTQYF.

This clone was observed a single time. The chain links TRBV30 to TRBJ2-7, with 7 bases identical to TRBD2. The V and J ends lost 2 bases and 0 bases, in that order; junction bases with no gene match: 7. The CDR3 is made up of 15 amino acids. Germline values: CDR1 GTSNPN, CDR2 SVGIG (reference sequence). The CDR3 bases are TGTGCCTGGAGTCCCCGGACTAGTGACTCCTACGAGCAGTACTTC. Its translation: CAWSPRTSDSYEQYF.